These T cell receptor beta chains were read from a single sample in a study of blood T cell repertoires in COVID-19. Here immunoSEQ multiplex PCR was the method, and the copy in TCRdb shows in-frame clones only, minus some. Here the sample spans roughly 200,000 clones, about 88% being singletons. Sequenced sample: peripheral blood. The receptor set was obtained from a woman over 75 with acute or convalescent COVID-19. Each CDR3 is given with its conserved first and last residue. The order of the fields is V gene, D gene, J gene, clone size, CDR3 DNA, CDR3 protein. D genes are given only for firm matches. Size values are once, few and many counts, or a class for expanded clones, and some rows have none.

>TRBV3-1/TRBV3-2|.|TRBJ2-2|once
TGTGCCAGCAGCCAAGCATCAGGGAACACCGGGGAGCTGTTTTTT
CASSQASGNTGELFF
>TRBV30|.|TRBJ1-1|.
TGTGCCTGGAGTGGATCCAGGGGCACTGAAGCTTTCTTT
CAWSGSRGTEAFF
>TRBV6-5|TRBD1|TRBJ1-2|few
TGTGCCAGCGTGGACCGGGACAGCCGTTACTATGGCTACACCTTC
CASVDRDSRYYGYTF
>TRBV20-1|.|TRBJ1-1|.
TGCAGTGCTCTTGAACAGGTGGAAGCTTTCTTT
CSALEQVEAFF
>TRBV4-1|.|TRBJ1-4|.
TGCGCCAGCAGCCGTACAGGGTATAATGAAAAACTGTTTTTT
CASSRTGYNEKLFF
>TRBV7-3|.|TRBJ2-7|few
TGTGCCAGCAGCTCCCTTGGAGGGTCCGAGCAGTACTTC
CASSSLGGSEQYF
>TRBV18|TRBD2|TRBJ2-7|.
TGTGCCAGCTCACCATGGACTAGCGGGAGGATATCCTACGAGCAGTACTTC
CASSPWTSGRISYEQYF
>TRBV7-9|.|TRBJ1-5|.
TGTGCCAGCAGCTTAGGGGCCCAGGGACAGCCCCAGCATTTT
CASSLGAQGQPQHF
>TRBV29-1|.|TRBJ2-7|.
TGCAGCGTTGATGGCGTACAGGGCTTGGTCGAGCAGTACTTC
CSVDGVQGLVEQYF
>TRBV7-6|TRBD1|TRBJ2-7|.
TGTGCCAGCAGCTTAGCGGGGACAGACTCTTCCTACGAGCAGTACTTC
CASSLAGTDSSYEQYF
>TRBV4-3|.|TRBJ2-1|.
TGCGCCAGCAGCCAAGGTAGTAGTGACTACAATGAGCAGTTCTTC
CASSQGSSDYNEQFF
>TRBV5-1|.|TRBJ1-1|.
TGCGCCAGCAGCACGGCAGGGAACACTGAAGCTTTCTTT
CASSTAGNTEAFF
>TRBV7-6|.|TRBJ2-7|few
TGTGCCAGCAGCTTAGAGGCCGGGAGCCTCGAGCAGTACTTC
CASSLEAGSLEQYF
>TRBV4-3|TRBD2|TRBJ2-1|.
TGCGCCAGCAGCCAAGATTTGCCTAGCGGATACAATGAGCAGTTCTTC
CASSQDLPSGYNEQFF
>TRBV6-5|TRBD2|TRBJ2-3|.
TGTGCCAGCAGCCTGACTAGCAGGACGTCAGATACGCAGTATTTT
CASSLTSRTSDTQYF
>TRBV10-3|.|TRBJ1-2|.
TGTGCCATCAGTCCAGGAAGCTATGGCTACACCTTC
CAISPGSYGYTF
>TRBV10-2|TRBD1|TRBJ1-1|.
TGCGCCAGCAGGTTAGAGGGGGCAATGGACACTGAAGCTTTCTTT
CASRLEGAMDTEAFF
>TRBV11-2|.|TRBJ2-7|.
TGTGCCAGCAGCGCCCAACCGGGACAAGCCGCCTACGAGCAGTACTTC
CASSAQPGQAAYEQYF
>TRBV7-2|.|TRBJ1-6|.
TGTGCCAGCAGCCCGGGGAGCTCCTATAATTCACCCCTCCACTTT
CASSPGSSYNSPLHF
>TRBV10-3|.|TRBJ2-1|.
TGTGCCATCAGTGAGATAAATGAGCAGTTCTTC
CAISEINEQFF
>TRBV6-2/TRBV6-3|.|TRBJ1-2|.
TGTGCCAGCAGTCTACAGGGTTTCGGCTACACCTTC
CASSLQGFGYTF
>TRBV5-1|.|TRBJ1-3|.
TGCGCCAGCAGCTTGGCCGGGGGGGCTGGAAACACCATATATTTT
CASSLAGGAGNTIYF
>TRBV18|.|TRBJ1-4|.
TGTGCCAGCTCACCCACAGCAATTGCAACTAATGAAAAACTGTTTTTT
CASSPTAIATNEKLFF
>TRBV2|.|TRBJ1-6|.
TGTGCCAGCAGTGTCCTCCCTCCCCCTAATAATTCACCCCTCCACTTT
CASSVLPPPNNSPLHF
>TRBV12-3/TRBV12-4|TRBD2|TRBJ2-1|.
TGTGCCAGCAGTTACCTAGCGGTCAATGAGCAGTTCTTC
CASSYLAVNEQFF
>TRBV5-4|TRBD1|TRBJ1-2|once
TGTGCCAGCAGCCCCGGGACAGGGGGCTTCGGCTACACCTTC
CASSPGTGGFGYTF
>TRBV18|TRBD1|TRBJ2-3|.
TGTGCCAGCTCACCAACGACAGGGGTGGGCACAGATACGCAGTATTTT
CASSPTTGVGTDTQYF
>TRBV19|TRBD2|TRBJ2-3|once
TGTGCCAGTAGTCCTCTAGCGGGTACTAGCACAGATACGCAGTATTTT
CASSPLAGTSTDTQYF
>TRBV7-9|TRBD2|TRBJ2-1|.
TGTGCCAGCAGCCGGGGGGAGTTTTACAATGAGCAGTTCTTC
CASSRGEFYNEQFF
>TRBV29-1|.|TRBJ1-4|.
TGCAGCGTTGGACACAGTACTAATGAAAAACTGTTTTTT
CSVGHSTNEKLFF
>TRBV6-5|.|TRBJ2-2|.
TGTGCCAGCACCAGCCCCGGGGGAAGGGAGCTGTTTTTT
CASTSPGGRELFF
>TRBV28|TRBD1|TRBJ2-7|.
TGTGCCAGCAGGGGGGACAGGGCGGCCGAGCAGTACTTC
CASRGDRAAEQYF
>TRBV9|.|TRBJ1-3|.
TGTGCCAGCAGCGTAGAACCGCCCCGGTCTTCTGGAAACACCATATATTTT
CASSVEPPRSSGNTIYF
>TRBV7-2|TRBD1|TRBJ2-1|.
TGTGCCAGCAGCACCGGGACAGGGGACGGCAATGAGCAGTTCTTC
CASSTGTGDGNEQFF
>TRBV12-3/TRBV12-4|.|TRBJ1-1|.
TGTGCCAGCAGTTTAGTCGGTTTACAGGCTTTCTTT
CASSLVGLQAFF
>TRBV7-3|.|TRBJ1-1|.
TGTGCCAGCAGCCCGGGACACCCGAACACTGAAGCTTTCTTT
CASSPGHPNTEAFF
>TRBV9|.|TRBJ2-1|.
TGTGCCAGCAGCGTAGTTGATGGAGCATCCAATGAGCAGTTCTTC
CASSVVDGASNEQFF
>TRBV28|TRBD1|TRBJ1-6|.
TGTGCCAGCAGTCCGGGACAGGGGGCTTCACCCCTCCACTTT
CASSPGQGASPLHF
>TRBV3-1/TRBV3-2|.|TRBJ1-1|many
TGTGCCAGCAGCCAAATGCGCCTGAACACTGAAGCTTTCTTT
CASSQMRLNTEAFF
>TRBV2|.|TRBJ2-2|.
TGTGCCAGCAGTGAATACGCTAGGAGCGGGGAGCTGTTTTTT
CASSEYARSGELFF
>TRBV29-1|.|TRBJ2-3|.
TGCAGCGTTGCCCGGGGAACAGATACGCAGTATTTT
CSVARGTDTQYF
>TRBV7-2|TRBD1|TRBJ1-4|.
TGTGCCAGCAGACTCGCAGGGGGCAGGGAAAAACTGTTTTTT
CASRLAGGREKLFF
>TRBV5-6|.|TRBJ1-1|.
TGTGCCAGCAGCTCGCACGGGGAGTACACTGAAGCTTTCTTT
CASSSHGEYTEAFF
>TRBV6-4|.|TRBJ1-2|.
TGTGCCAGCAGTGACCCCGCAGTGTATGGCTACACCTTC
CASSDPAVYGYTF
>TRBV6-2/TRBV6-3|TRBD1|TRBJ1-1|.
TGTGCCAGCAGTAAGACAGGGCGTACTGAAGCTTTCTTT
CASSKTGRTEAFF
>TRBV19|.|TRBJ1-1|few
TGTGCCAGTAGTATAATGCGGGACCAACTTGAAGCTTTCTTT
CASSIMRDQLEAFF
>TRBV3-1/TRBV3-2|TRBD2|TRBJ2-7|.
TGTGCCAGCAGCCGTGGCCCCGGGACTAGCACCTACGAGCAGTACTTC
CASSRGPGTSTYEQYF
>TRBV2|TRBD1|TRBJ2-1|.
TGTGCCAGCAGAGGTGGACAGGGGGTAGGTGGTGAGCAGTTCTTC
CASRGGQGVGGEQFF
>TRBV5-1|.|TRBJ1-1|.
TGCGCCAGCAGCTTGGTTTTGGCCAACACTGAAGCTTTCTTT
CASSLVLANTEAFF
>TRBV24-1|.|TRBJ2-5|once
TGTGCCACCATAAATCGACAGACGGAGGAGACCCAGTACTTC
CATINRQTEETQYF